This T cell receptor (beta chain) is from a study of beta chain features in type 1 diabetes. Study-wide points: Significant though moderate, a shortening of TCRB CDR3s appeared in all four CD4+ subsets of Type 1 diabetes patients.

The germline CDR1 and CDR2 sequences are SGHNT and YYREEE (reference sequence). The CDR3 has 16 residues. Turning to this clone: The antigen is unknown.

Of the isolated RNA, all was reverse transcribed, and so the sequenced material was expressed TCRB transcripts. Some clones are missing from TCRdb's copy, which holds only in-frame ones; the method was immunoSEQ multiplex PCR. The profile shows some 44,000 clones, about 51% of them singletons. This TCR was sampled from a woman younger than 35 in good health. The genes are TRBV5-4 and TRBJ2-5, with 8 bases lining up with TRBD1. The J call may be wrong; the DNA end is better matched by TRBJ2-7. The sequencing sample was made of Tregs from blood. CDR3 DNA sequence: TGTGCCAGCAGCTTGGAGGGGGGCAGGGGGCGCCCCGAGCAGTACTTC. Amino acids: CASSLEGGRGRPEQYF.